Listed below are T cell receptor beta chains from one sample, sequenced in a study of monozygotic twins with inflammatory bowel disease. From the 5' RACE reads, TCRdb lists one entry per CDR3 protein and no DNA. The sample holds more than 350,000 distinct CDR3 sequences. The sample taken for sequencing was blood. All receptors come from a human donor with ulcerative colitis or Crohn's disease, or a healthy co-twin of an affected twin (not recorded which). Each CDR3 is given with its conserved first and last residue.

v_call	j_call	cdr3_aa
TRBV7-3	TRBJ2-1	CASGTSVNEQFF
TRBV7-8	TRBJ1-5	CASSLPGTRQPQHF
TRBV7-2	TRBJ1-1	CASSLYREVNTEAFF
TRBV6-5	TRBJ2-3	CASSYGGLDTDTQYF
TRBV18	TRBJ1-5	CASSPVSNQPQHF
TRBV5-6	TRBJ1-5	CASTSSGQVYQPQHF
TRBV9	TRBJ2-1	CASSVGLGDRGNAYNEQFF
TRBV27	TRBJ2-3	CASSHRDRGTTDTQYF
TRBV20-1	TRBJ1-2	CSAPGTGGASSYGYTF
TRBV6-1	TRBJ2-1	CASSDTGVSYNEQFF
TRBV29-1	TRBJ1-3	CSAGGDRGPGNTIYF
TRBV5-1	TRBJ2-1	CASSLLAESSYNEQFF
TRBV18	TRBJ2-1	CASSLRTSGSRWFISEQFF
TRBV6-1	TRBJ2-7	CASRMTPSSYEQYF
TRBV9	TRBJ2-1	CASSIMSGNNEQFF
TRBV5-1	TRBJ1-1	CASKYTWMNTEAFF
TRBV7-8	TRBJ2-1	CASSLHLISGPNYNEQFF
TRBV20-1	TRBJ1-6	CSASLEGGNSPLHF
TRBV4-1	TRBJ2-5	CASSRGGEWETQYF
TRBV28	TRBJ2-7	CASSSTAVIRYEQYF
TRBV5-5	TRBJ2-3	CASSLEGTGSTDTQYF
TRBV4-1	TRBJ2-1	CASSQDLASNSYNEQFF
TRBV20-1	TRBJ2-2	CSAAGPYTGELFF
TRBV7-2	TRBJ1-6	CASSSRTGPSSPLHF
TRBV7-2	TRBJ1-6	CASSFGSNSPLHF
TRBV30	TRBJ2-6	CAWTGVAGANVLTF
TRBV12-3/TRBV12-4	TRBJ1-1	CASNQQGGWAEAFF
TRBV20-1	TRBJ2-1	CSALRTSHNEQFF
TRBV6-2/TRBV6-3	TRBJ2-1	CASSYSSGRARAGRHNEQFF
TRBV7-3	TRBJ2-1	CASSRARSNEQFF
TRBV29-1	TRBJ1-1	CSVKDRIEAFF
TRBV7-9	TRBJ1-5	CASSPAAANQPQHF
TRBV5-1	TRBJ2-1	CASSAGLAGSYNEQFF
TRBV16	TRBJ2-7	CASSQIQARAYEQYF
TRBV3-1	TRBJ1-1	CASSLRQRTVQPTEAFF
TRBV30	TRBJ2-7	CAWRLPQDREEQYF
TRBV7-6	TRBJ2-3	CASSVTGGAYHTDTQYF
TRBV5-1	TRBJ1-2	CASTYGEATYGYTF
TRBV4-1	TRBJ1-6	CASSQQGGDRGGSPLHF
TRBV12-3/TRBV12-4	TRBJ1-5	CASSLAGSASNQPQHF
TRBV3-1	TRBJ1-4	CASSNRGGSEKLFF